Following are 8 T cell receptor beta chains from one sample sequenced in a study of shared clonotypes between healthy human individuals (dated by TCRdb to about 2020). To prepare the library, the immunoSEQ multiplex PCR assay was applied. TCRdb obtained this table from immuneACCESS and retained in-frame rearrangements with V and J assigned. These tables miss some clones; where compared with another copy, unresolved V genes account for less than half of the shortfall, and the remainder is unexplained. The table for this sample lists about 2,100,000 clones; more than 85% of them were counted only once. Together, the top ten hold about 1.5% of the sample. CD8 naive samples consisted of CD45RO-negative cells that were positively selected for CCR7, yielding a CD45RA+CCR7+ population without TemRA cells. Specimen: naive CD8+ T cells from PBMCs. Explained via the paper, the cell subset or site label denotes: CD45RA+CCR7+. These receptors were collected from a man between 18 and 35 years old in good health. Some clones in this sample may be carry-over from other donors' samples.

The rearrangement uses TRBV1 and TRBJ2-7; the table calls TRBD2, which could not be checked here. TRBV1 is recorded as a pseudogene. This CDR3 region has 16 residues. DNA for the CDR3: TGCACTCGCGTAGGGACTAGCGGGGCCCCCTCCTACGAGCAGTACTTC. Its protein product is CTRVGTSGAPSYEQYF.

The rearrangement links TRBV29-1 to TRBJ1-4; D not resolved. CDR3 length: 15 amino acids. Trimming shortened V by 0 bases and J by 1 base, and 9 bases separated the two germline ends. Germline values: CDR1 SQVTM, CDR2 ANQGSEA. The CDR3, as DNA: TGCAGCGTTGAAGATGGCGAGGGAACTAATGAAAAACTGTTTTTT. Amino acid sequence: CSVEDGEGTNEKLFF.

This clone has only one observation. Other DNA sequences in this specimen translate into the identical CDR3. The chain joins TRBV4-1 to TRBJ2-5; D call uncertain. Trimming shortened V by 1 base and J by 1 base, and 10 bases separated the two germline ends. Looked up from germline, CDR1 is MGHRA and CDR2 is YSYEKL. The CDR3 extends over 15 amino acids. DNA for the CDR3: TGCGCCAGCAGCCAAGTGGGCCTACTCCAAGAGACCCAGTACTTC. Amino acids: CASSQVGLLQETQYF.

This sequence joins TRBV28 and TRBJ1-1; D unresolved. There are 14 residues in the CDR3. Germline lookup yields CDR1 MDHEN and CDR2 SYDVKM. Trimming cost V 2 bases and J 5 bases, with 12 bases left between them. DNA for the CDR3: TGTGCCAGCAGTTTAATCTCGATTGGTACTGAAGCTTTCTTT. It codes for CASSLISIGTEAFF.

The chain carries TRBV27 and TRBJ2-7; the D is unclear. The CDR3 is made up of 14 amino acids. CDR1 MNHEY and CDR2 SMNVEV come from the germline V gene (reference sequence). The V and J ends lost 3 bases and 3 bases respectively, with 12 bases between them. Here the CDR3 reads CASSLVGQRYEQYF. The CDR3 region has the DNA TGTGCCAGCAGTTTGGTTGGCCAGCGCTACGAGCAGTACTTC.

This clone was recorded only once. The chain recombines TRBV19 with TRBJ2-3, with D possibly matching TRBD2 (6 bases). The V end was cut by 5 bases, the J end by 4 bases, with 16 bases between. The CDR3 consists of 15 residues. Germline CDR1 reads LNHDA; CDR2 reads SQIVND (reference sequence). CDR3 sequence reads: CASSPRDSKADTQYF. CDR3 DNA sequence: TGTGCCAGTAGTCCACGGGACTCTAAGGCAGATACGCAGTATTTT. The full variable domain, completed using reference TRBV19 and TRBJ2-3, is DGGITQSPKYLFRKEGQNVTLSCEQNLNHDAMYWYRQDPGQGLRLIYYSQIVNDFQKGDIAEGYSVSREKKESFPLTVTSAQKNPTAFYLCASSPRDSKADTQYFGPGTRLTVL.

The chain joins TRBV27 to TRBJ1-2, with a weak D call TRBD1 (5 bases). CDR1 is MNHEY and CDR2 is SMNVEV in the germline V gene (reference sequence). Trimming cost V 3 bases and J 4 bases, with 18 bases left between them. The CDR3 spans 16 residues. The CDR3 region has the DNA TGTGCCAGCAGTTTGCTTGCGGGGCTTCTTCCCTATGGCTACACCTTC. It specifies CASSLLAGLLPYGYTF.

This chain connects TRBV6-5 to TRBJ2-7; 9 nucleotides align to TRBD1. CDR3 size: 14 residues. CDR1 is MNHEY and CDR2 is SVGAGI in the germline V gene. V lost 8 bases to trimming and J lost 2 bases; unmatched junction nucleotides: 7. The CDR3 DNA reads TGTGCCAGCCGAGGGACAGGGACGCCCTACGAGCAGTACTTC. Translating gives CASRGTGTPYEQYF.